The 8 T cell receptor beta chains in this list originate from one sample, sequenced in a study of T cell clonality in common variable immunodeficiency. This table comes from immunoSEQ multiplex PCR, and its TCRdb copy is limited to in-frame clones, with some not included. The sample has around 57,000 clones, none seen only once; the top ten hold roughly 3.4%. The sample comprised peripheral blood mononuclear cells. The receptor source for this set is a person aged 18-70 years in good health.

The sample holds many counts of this clone. The read terminates 3 residues ahead of where the CDR3 ends, so the germline J gene completes it. The chain carries TRBV5-1 and TRBJ2-3; D may be TRBD2 (6 bases). CDR3 length: 17 residues. V lost 0 bases and J lost 4, with 18 bases in between. Germline V gene lookup returns CDR1 SGHRS and CDR2 YFSETQ. Partial CDR3 DNA: TGCGCCAGCAGCTTGGTAGTACTCCTAGCGCTCCCAGATACG. The encoded protein is CASSLVVLLALPDT. The whole CDR3 sequence reads CASSLVVLLALPDTQYF.

The table lists this clone with many counts. The read terminates 3 residues before the CDR3 end, so the remaining end is supplied by the germline J gene. The rearrangement uses TRBV18 and TRBJ1-2, with D maybe TRBD1 (6 bases). There are 16 residues in the CDR3. The germline V and J ends were trimmed by 3 bases and 0 bases, with 14 bases remaining between them. The germline CDR1 and CDR2 sequences are KGHSH and LQKENI. The CDR3 is CASSPAGRGTNYGYTF. The covered CDR3 bases are TGTGCCAGCTCACCCGCCGGCAGGGGAACTAACTATGGC.

There are many counts of this clone. The CDR3 is cut off 3 residues early in the read; its end comes from the germline J gene. The chain links TRBV2 to TRBJ2-7; D is unresolved. Looked up from germline, CDR1 is SNHLY and CDR2 is FYNNEI. CDR3 length: 11 amino acids. V was pared by 3 bases and J by 4 bases, with 4 bases between. CDR3 DNA (partial): TGTGCCAGCAGTGAGTATTACGAG. It yields the protein CASSEYYE. The complete CDR3 sequence is CASSEYYEQYF.

Concerning this clone: Read coverage stops 3 residues before the CDR3 terminus; the germline J gene supplies the remainder. V is TRBV19 and J is TRBJ2-1, with 7 positions matching TRBD2. Germline CDR1 is LNHDA and CDR2 is SQIVND (reference sequence). V gave up 7 bases and J gave up 4 bases; unmatched junction bases: 10. The CDR3 consists of 15 residues. Partial CDR3 DNA: TGTGCCAGTACCGAGACTAGCCCCCCTTACAATGAG. Translated, it gives CASTETSPPYNE. The whole CDR3 sequence is CASTETSPPYNEQFF.

In this sample, this clone turned up many times. The CDR3 loop is CASSLGRTGAEAFF. The DNA read from the CDR3 is TGCGCCAGCAGCTTGGGAAGAACGGGTGCTGAA. This rearrangement joins TRBV5-1 to TRBJ1-1; D unclear. Read data end 3 residues before the CDR3 end; the end is taken from the germline J gene. V was clipped by 0 bases and J by 6 bases, with 12 bases between them. The CDR3 runs 14 residues. In germline, CDR1 is SGHRS, CDR2 YFSETQ.

This clone was recorded at least ten times. The missing CDR3 end, 3 residues past where the read stops, is filled in from the germline J gene. The rearrangement links TRBV20-1 to TRBJ2-3; 11 bases are a match to TRBD1. Trimming took 2 bases from V and 4 from J; bases not matched to a gene: 5. Per the germline V gene, CDR1 is DFQATT and CDR2 is SNEGSKA (reference sequence). The CDR3 spans 15 residues. This CDR3 reads CSARQGQGESDTQYF. The sequenced part of the CDR3 DNA is TGCAGTGCTAGACAGGGACAGGGGGAATCAGATACG.

This clone occurred many times. The read gets to within 3 residues of the CDR3 end, and the germline J gene fills in the rest. The chain joins TRBV7-9 to TRBJ1-2; D remains ambiguous. Germline values: CDR1 SEHNR, CDR2 FQNEAQ (reference sequence). This CDR3 spans 14 amino acids. V lost 0 bases to trimming and J lost 4 bases, with 9 bases between them. CDR3 in amino acids: CASSLADSPYGYTF. The sequenced part of the CDR3 DNA is TGTGCCAGCAGCTTAGCTGACTCCCCCTATGGC.

Concerning this clone itself: The read terminates 3 residues before the CDR3 end, so the remaining end is supplied by the germline J gene. The chain combines TRBV20-1 with TRBJ2-1; D may be TRBD2 (6 bases). Germline loops: CDR1 DFQATT, CDR2 SNEGSKA (reference sequence). V lost 0 bases, J lost 8 bases, and 14 bases lay in between. The CDR3 is 14 amino acids. CDR3 DNA, as far as it was read: TGCAGTGCTAGAGATCGTGCTAGCGTCTATGAG. Protein sequence: CSARDRASVYE. The entire CDR3 sequence reads CSARDRASVYEQFF.